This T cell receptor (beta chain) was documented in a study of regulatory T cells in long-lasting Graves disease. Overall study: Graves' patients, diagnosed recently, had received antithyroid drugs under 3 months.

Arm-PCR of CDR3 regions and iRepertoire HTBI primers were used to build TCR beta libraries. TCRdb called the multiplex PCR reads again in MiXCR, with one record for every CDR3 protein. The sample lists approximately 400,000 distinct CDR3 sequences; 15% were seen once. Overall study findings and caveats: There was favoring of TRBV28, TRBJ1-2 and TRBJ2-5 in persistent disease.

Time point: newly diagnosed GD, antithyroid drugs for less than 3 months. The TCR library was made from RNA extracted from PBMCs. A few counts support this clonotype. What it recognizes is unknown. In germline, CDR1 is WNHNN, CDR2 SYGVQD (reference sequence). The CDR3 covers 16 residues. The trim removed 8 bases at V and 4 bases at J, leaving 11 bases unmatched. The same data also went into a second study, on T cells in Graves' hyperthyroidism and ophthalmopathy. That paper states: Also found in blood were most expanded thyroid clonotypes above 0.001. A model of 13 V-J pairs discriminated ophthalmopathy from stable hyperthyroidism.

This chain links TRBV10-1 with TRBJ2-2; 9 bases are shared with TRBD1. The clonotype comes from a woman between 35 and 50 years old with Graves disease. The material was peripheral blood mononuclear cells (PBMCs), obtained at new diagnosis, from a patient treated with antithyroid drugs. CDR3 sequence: CASGGAGTGRTGELFF. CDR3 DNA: TGCGCCAGCGGAGGGGCCGGGACAGGGCGCACCGGGGAGCTGTTTTTT.